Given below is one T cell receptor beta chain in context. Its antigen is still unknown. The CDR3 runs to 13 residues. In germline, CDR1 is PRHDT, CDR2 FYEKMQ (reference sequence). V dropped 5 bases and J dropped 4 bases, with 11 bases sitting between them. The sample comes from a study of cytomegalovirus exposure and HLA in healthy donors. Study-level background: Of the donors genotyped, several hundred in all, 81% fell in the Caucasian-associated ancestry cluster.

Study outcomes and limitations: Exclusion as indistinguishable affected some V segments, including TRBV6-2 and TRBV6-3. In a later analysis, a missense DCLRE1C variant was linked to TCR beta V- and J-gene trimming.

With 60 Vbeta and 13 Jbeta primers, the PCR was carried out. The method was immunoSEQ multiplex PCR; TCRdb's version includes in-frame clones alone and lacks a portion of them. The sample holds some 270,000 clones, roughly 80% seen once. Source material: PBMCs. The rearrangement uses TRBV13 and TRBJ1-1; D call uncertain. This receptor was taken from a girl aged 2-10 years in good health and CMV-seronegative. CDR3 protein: CASSISTGTEAFF. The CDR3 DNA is TGTGCCAGCAGCATATCCACGGGCACTGAAGCTTTCTTT.